This record covers a single T cell receptor (beta chain). The antigen remains undetermined. This specimen comes from a study of regulatory T cells in long-lasting Graves disease. Study-wide points: Persistent patients shared more public clonotypes (over 2,500) than new patients (more than 900). No thyroid tissue was studied; the work used peripheral blood only. Persistent disease preferred TRBV28, TRBJ1-2 and TRBJ2-5.

Germline loops: CDR1 MNHEY, CDR2 SMNVEV (reference sequence). The CDR3 consists of 14 residues. The ends lost 8 bases at V and 11 bases at J; junction bases unmatched: 10. Time point noted: persistent/refractory GD, antithyroid drugs over 5 years with positive TRAb. From PBMCs, RNA was extracted and then used to make the TCR library. A roughly 10-milliliter sample of peripheral blood was drawn into EDTA tubes. Sequencing libraries for TCR beta were prepared with iRepertoire HTBI primers and Arm-PCR of CDR3 regions. TCRdb re-analysed the multiplex PCR reads in MiXCR, keeping a single row per CDR3 protein. This table has 450,000 or so distinct CDR3 sequences, roughly 23% appearing once.

The sequence came from a female donor with Graves disease. The chain employs TRBV27 and TRBJ2-1; 12 nucleotides align to TRBD2. The sequencing here drew on peripheral blood mononuclear cells (PBMCs), taken when the disease was refractory, from a patient treated with antithyroid drugs. The CDR3 here is CASSSSGGAEKQFF. In DNA form, the CDR3 reads TGTGCCAGCTCGTCTAGCGGGGGGGCCGAGAAGCAGTTCTTC.